This entry concerns a single TCR beta chain. V was trimmed by 6 bases and J by 6 bases, leaving 5 bases between them. The germline V gene encodes CDR1 SNHLY and CDR2 FYNNEI. This CDR3 is 11 amino acids long. The data originate from a study of blood T cell repertoires in COVID-19. TCRdb keeps only in-frame clones here, not all; method: immunoSEQ multiplex PCR. The table has 62,000 or so clones, around 80% seen once. The genes are TRBV2 and TRBJ1-4; D remains unclear. The clonotype originates from a woman aged 40-49 years with acute COVID-19. What was sequenced was PBMCs or T cells enriched from blood (not recorded which). In DNA, the CDR3 is TGTGCCAGCAGCCCGGATGAAAAACTGTTTTTT. Amino acid sequence: CASSPDEKLFF.